Each of the 23 T cell receptor beta chains below was sequenced from the same sample in a study of shared clonotypes between healthy human individuals. Some clones are missing from TCRdb's copy, which holds only in-frame ones; the method was immunoSEQ multiplex PCR. Here the sample spans 1.4 million or so clones, less than 99% being singletons. Material for sequencing was naive CD4+ T cells sorted from blood. Subset denoted: CD45RA+ positively selected. The receptors originated from a man aged 25 to 40 in good health.

The chain employs TRBV5-1 and TRBJ1-1; D is possibly TRBD1 (5 bases). The ends were cut back, 0 bases at V and 6 bases at J, with 12 bases in the middle. There are 14 residues in the CDR3. CDR1 SGHRS and CDR2 YFSETQ come from the germline V gene. CDR3 amino acids: CASSLAGRGAEAFF. The DNA of the CDR3 is TGCGCCAGCAGCTTGGCCGGCCGAGGGGCTGAAGCTTTCTTT.

This clone was seen just once. The chain couples TRBV7-2 to TRBJ2-1, with D possibly being TRBD1 (6 bases). V lost 0 bases to trimming and J lost 4 bases, with 7 bases between them. The germline CDR1 and CDR2 sequences are SGHTA and FQGNSA. The CDR3 runs to 14 residues. The CDR3 spells CASSLAGQYNEQFF. DNA for the CDR3: TGTGCCAGCAGCTTAGCCGGACAGTACAATGAGCAGTTCTTC.

This chain connects TRBV14 to TRBJ2-2; D not resolved. This CDR3 comprises 15 residues. The V end lost 4 bases, the J end lost 1 base, and 10 bases lay between the germline ends. From germline, CDR1 is SGHDN and CDR2 FVKESK. In DNA, the CDR3 is TGTGCCAGCAGCCGCCACCCGGTGAACACCGGGGAGCTGTTTTTT. It specifies CASSRHPVNTGELFF.

The rearrangement links TRBV27 to TRBJ2-1; 14 positions match TRBD2. The germline V gene has CDR1 MNHEY and CDR2 SMNVEV (reference sequence). This CDR3 has 22 residues. With V trimmed by 5 bases and J by 0 bases, 18 bases remained unmatched. Here the CDR3 DNA reads TGTGCCAGCAGTCCTCAACCAATGGGACTAGCGGGAGTGGACCGCTCCTACAATGAGCAGTTCTTC. Translating gives CASSPQPMGLAGVDRSYNEQFF.

J is TRBJ2-1 and V is TRBV11-2; D is unclear. The V and J ends lost 0 bases and 2 bases respectively, with 11 bases between them. Germline V CDR1 and CDR2: SGHAT, FQNNGV. The CDR3 totals 16 residues. The CDR3 bases are TGTGCCAGCAGCTTAGAGCCTGGATTTGCCTACAATGAGCAGTTCTTC. This translates into CASSLEPGFAYNEQFF.

The chain links TRBV29-1 to TRBJ1-1, with 9 nucleotides matching TRBD1. Losses at the gene ends were 5 bases for V and 8 bases for J; bases not matched to a gene: 6. CDR3 length equals 12 residues. Per germline, CDR1 SQVTM and CDR2 ANQGSEA. As DNA, the CDR3 is TGCAGCGTTCGCCGGGACAGGGAGGAAGCTTTCTTT. Translated: CSVRRDREEAFF.

To note about this clone: In the same sample, other DNA sequences code for this CDR3. The chain has TRBV7-2 and TRBJ1-2; D not resolved. Germline values: CDR1 SGHTA, CDR2 FQGNSA. The CDR3 covers 12 residues. Trimming stripped 3 bases from V and 5 bases from J, with 7 bases between. The CDR3 nucleotides are TGTGCCAGCAGCTTGACGGGTTATGGCTACACCTTC. This translates into CASSLTGYGYTF.

The gene calls are TRBV6-5 and TRBJ2-7; the match to TRBD1 covers 9 bases. With V trimmed by 7 bases and J by 4 bases, 11 bases remained unmatched. This CDR3 has 15 amino acids. Germline assignment: CDR1 MNHEY and CDR2 SVGAGI. This chain's CDR3 is CASKQPGQGIYEQYF. CDR3 coding DNA: TGTGCCAGCAAACAACCGGGACAGGGAATATACGAGCAGTACTTC.

The chain employs TRBV7-9 and TRBJ2-1, with TRBD2 matching over 10 bases. The germline V gene encodes CDR1 SEHNR and CDR2 FQNEAQ (reference sequence). CDR3 length equals 15 residues. V trimming: 6 bases; J trimming: 6 bases; junction bases outside the gene matches: 8. The CDR3 region has the DNA TGTGCCAGCAGACCACTGAGCGGGGGGGTCAATGAGCAGTTCTTC. It codes for CASRPLSGGVNEQFF.

On this clone itself: Other DNA sequences in the same sample also yield this CDR3. This sequence joins TRBV10-1 and TRBJ1-1; 7 bases fit TRBD1. The CDR3 loop spans 14 amino acids. The V gene end was trimmed by 4 bases and the J gene end by 0 bases; junction bases not matched to a gene: 2. In germline, CDR1 is WNHNN, CDR2 SYGVQD (reference sequence). CDR3 in amino acids: CASSGTGMNTEAFF. In DNA form, the CDR3 reads TGCGCCAGCAGTGGGACAGGTATGAACACTGAAGCTTTCTTT.

The gene calls are TRBV5-8 and TRBJ2-7; 7 bases are a match to TRBD2. The V segment lost 7 bases and the J segment 4 bases; nucleotides outside the gene matches: 11. Germline V lookup: CDR1 SGHTS, CDR2 YDEGEE. This CDR3 spans 14 amino acids. The CDR3 here is CASPGRESFYEQYF. CDR3 bases: TGTGCCAGCCCCGGGCGGGAGTCCTTTTACGAGCAGTACTTC.

The CDR3 DNA sequence: TGTGCCAGCAGCTTAGATCAGAGTTTACCCTACCGGCGACAGTACTTC. Translation: CASSLDQSLPYRRQYF. The chain uses TRBV11-2 and TRBJ2-7; no clear D. The CDR3 contains 16 residues. Germline V gene lookup returns CDR1 SGHAT and CDR2 FQNNGV. Trimming pared 0 bases from V and 10 bases from J, leaving 22 bases between.

The V and J genes are TRBV6-5 and TRBJ1-2; D may be TRBD1 (5 bases). CDR1 is MNHEY and CDR2 is SVGAGI in the germline V gene. Between the trimmed V and J ends, which lost 4 bases and 8 bases, there was a span of 23 bases. The CDR3 loop spans 16 amino acids. Written as DNA, the CDR3 is TGTGCCAGCAGTTTGTCCCAACAGGTCGGGGGAAGAGGCTACACCTTC. It encodes CASSLSQQVGGRGYTF.

The rearrangement links TRBV28 to TRBJ1-2; D gene unclear. The CDR3 runs to 12 residues. V lost 4 bases, J lost 8 bases, and 11 bases lay in between. Per germline, CDR1 MDHEN and CDR2 SYDVKM. CDR3 amino acids: CASSSTPIGYTF. The CDR3 DNA reads TGTGCCAGCAGTTCTACACCGATCGGCTACACCTTC.

In its sample, this clone was seen once. The same CDR3 can be traced to other DNA sequences in this sample. The rearrangement uses TRBV15 and TRBJ2-1; D is unclear. Germline V gene data show CDR1 as LNHNV and CDR2 as YYDKDF (reference sequence). The CDR3 runs 13 residues. V lost 1 base and J lost 3, with 4 bases in between. The CDR3 sequence: CATSRGSYNEQFF. The CDR3 bases are TGTGCCACCAGCAGAGGGAGCTACAATGAGCAGTTCTTC.

This clone was found once. This chain connects TRBV7-2 to TRBJ2-3, with TRBD1 identical over 8 bases. The junction had 8 bases not matched to a gene; V was cut back by 6 bases and J by 6 bases. Germline V gene sequence: CDR1 SGHTA, CDR2 FQGNSA. The length of the CDR3 is 14 residues. This chain's CDR3 is CASSSQGAKDTQYF. The CDR3 DNA reads as TGTGCCAGCAGTTCGCAGGGGGCCAAGGATACGCAGTATTTT.

With regard to this clone: At the DNA level, this CDR3 is encoded by other sequences in the same sample as well. V usage is TRBV6-5 and J usage is TRBJ2-1, with a weak D call TRBD1 (5 bases). The CDR3 totals 14 residues. V lost 2 bases, J lost 2 bases, and 7 bases lay in between. In germline, CDR1 is MNHEY, CDR2 SVGAGI. CDR3 in DNA: TGTGCCAGCAGTTACAGGGGTCCCTACAATGAGCAGTTCTTC. It specifies CASSYRGPYNEQFF.

The chain combines TRBV28 with TRBJ1-5, with D unresolved. The germline V and J ends were trimmed by 4 bases and 0 bases, with 10 bases remaining between them. The germline CDR1 and CDR2 sequences are MDHEN and SYDVKM. The CDR3 loop spans 15 amino acids. The CDR3 here is CASSSRTFSNQPQHF. Here the CDR3 DNA reads TGTGCCAGCAGTTCTCGGACTTTTAGCAATCAGCCCCAGCATTTT. The full variable domain, in which reference TRBV28 and TRBJ1-5 provide the parts outside the CDR3, is DVKVTQSSRYLVKRTGEKVFLECVQDMDHENMFWYRQDPGLGLRLIYFSYDVKMKEKGDIPEGYSVSREKKERFSLILESASTNQTSMYLCASSSRTFSNQPQHFGDGTRLSIL.

This clone was seen just once. This chain links TRBV7-9 with TRBJ2-7; a weak D match, TRBD1 (6 bases). V was shortened by 5 bases and J by 0 bases, with 20 bases between the two germline ends. Germline V gene sequence: CDR1 SEHNR, CDR2 FQNEAQ (reference sequence). The CDR3 contains 17 residues. The CDR3 DNA reads TGTGCCAGCAGCGTCGAGACAGGCCGTCTGTTCTCCTACGAGCAGTACTTC. Protein sequence: CASSVETGRLFSYEQYF.

This chain links TRBV5-1 with TRBJ2-2; D gene uncertain. Germline CDR1 and CDR2: SGHRS and YFSETQ. The CDR3 consists of 14 residues. The V and J ends lost 2 bases and 6 bases respectively, with 11 bases between them. DNA of the CDR3: TGCGCCAGCAGCTTTGTCGTTTCCGCCGGGGAGCTGTTTTTT. This codes for CASSFVVSAGELFF.

This clone was recorded once. J is TRBJ1-5 and V is TRBV6-4; tentatively, D is TRBD1 (5 bases). Trimming stripped 0 bases from V and 4 bases from J, with 16 bases between. This CDR3 has 17 amino acids. In germline, CDR1 is MRHNA, CDR2 SNTAGT. CDR3 residues: CASSDSDKAGGNQPQHF. The CDR3 DNA sequence: TGTGCCAGCAGTGACTCGGACAAGGCCGGAGGGAATCAGCCCCAGCATTTT.

The V and J genes are TRBV7-9 and TRBJ2-7, with 10 nucleotides matching TRBD1. The CDR3 sequence is 15 residues long. J lost 2 bases, V lost 1 base, and 2 bases had no gene match. CDR1 is SEHNR, CDR2 FQNEAQ, per germline (reference sequence). CDR3: CASSLGDRGAYEQYF. CDR3 in DNA: TGTGCCAGCAGCTTAGGGGACAGGGGAGCCTACGAGCAGTACTTC.

The gene calls are TRBV13 and TRBJ1-5, with D hard to call. Trimming took off 3 bases at V and 0 bases at J, with 6 bases between the two ends. The length of the CDR3 is 14 residues. Germline values: CDR1 PRHDT, CDR2 FYEKMQ (reference sequence). The CDR3 bases are TGTGCCAGCAGCTTTGGTCATAGCAATCAGCCCCAGCATTTT. Its translation is CASSFGHSNQPQHF.